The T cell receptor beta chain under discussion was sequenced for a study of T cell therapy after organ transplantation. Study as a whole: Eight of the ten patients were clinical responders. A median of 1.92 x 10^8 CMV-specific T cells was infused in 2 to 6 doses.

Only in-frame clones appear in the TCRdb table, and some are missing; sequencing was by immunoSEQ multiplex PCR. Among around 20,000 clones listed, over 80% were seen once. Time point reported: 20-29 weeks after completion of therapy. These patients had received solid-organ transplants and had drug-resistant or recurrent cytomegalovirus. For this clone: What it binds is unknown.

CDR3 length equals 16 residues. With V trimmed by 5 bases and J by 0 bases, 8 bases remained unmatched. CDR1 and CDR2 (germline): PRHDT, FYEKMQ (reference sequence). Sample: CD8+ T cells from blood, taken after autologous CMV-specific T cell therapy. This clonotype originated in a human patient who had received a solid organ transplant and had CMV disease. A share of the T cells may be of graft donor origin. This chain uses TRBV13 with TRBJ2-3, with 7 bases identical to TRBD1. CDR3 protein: CASSASTGTSTDTQYF. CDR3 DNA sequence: TGTGCCAGCAGCGCCTCGACAGGGACGAGCACAGATACGCAGTATTTT.